This T cell receptor (beta chain) was sequenced in a study of blood T cell repertoires in COVID-19. Study as a whole: Samples came from the United States, Italy and Spain, spanning acute and convalescent COVID-19. In each case, the material was cDNA or gDNA derived from T cells, B-cell-depleted T cells, or PBMCs.

Produced via immunoSEQ multiplex PCR; TCRdb's table is partial and in-frame only. This sample has about 290,000 clones, with approximately 86% found just once. J gave up 2 bases and V 9 bases, and 4 bases lay outside the gene matches. This CDR3 region has 13 residues. CDR1 SGHDN and CDR2 FVKESK come from the germline V gene. The chain joins TRBV14 to TRBJ1-2; TRBD1 agrees at 9 bases. Sequencing was done on a sample of peripheral blood. The receptor was derived from a woman aged 45 to 65 with active or convalescent COVID-19. The CDR3 nucleotides are TGTGCCAGTCGGGACAGGGCCAACTATGGCTACACCTTC. Protein sequence: CASRDRANYGYTF.